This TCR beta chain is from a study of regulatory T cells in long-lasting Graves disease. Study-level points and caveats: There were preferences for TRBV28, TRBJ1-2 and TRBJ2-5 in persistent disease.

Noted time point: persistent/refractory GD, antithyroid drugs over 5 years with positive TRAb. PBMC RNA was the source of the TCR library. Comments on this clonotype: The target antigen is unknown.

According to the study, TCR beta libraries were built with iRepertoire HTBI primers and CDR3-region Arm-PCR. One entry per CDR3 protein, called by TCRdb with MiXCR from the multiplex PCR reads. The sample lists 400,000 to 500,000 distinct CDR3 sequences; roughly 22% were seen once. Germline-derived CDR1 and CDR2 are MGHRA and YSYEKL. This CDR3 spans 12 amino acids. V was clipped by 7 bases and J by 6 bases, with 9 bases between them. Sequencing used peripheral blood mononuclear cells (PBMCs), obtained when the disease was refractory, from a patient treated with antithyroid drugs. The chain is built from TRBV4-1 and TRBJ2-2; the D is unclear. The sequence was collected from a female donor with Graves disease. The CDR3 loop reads CASTSWAGELFF. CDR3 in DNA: TGCGCCAGCACCTCCTGGGCCGGGGAGCTGTTTTTT.